This TCR beta chain derives from a study of cytomegalovirus exposure and HLA in healthy donors. Study-level background: Assignment to the Caucasian-associated ancestry cluster applied to around 80% of the approximately 380 genotyped donors.

Turning to this clone: As yet, its antigen is unknown.

A multiplex PCR was run with 60 Vbeta primers and 13 Jbeta primers. The method was immunoSEQ multiplex PCR; TCRdb's version includes in-frame clones alone and lacks a portion of them. The sample records about 130,000 clones, approximately 80% being singletons. Study-level points and caveats: The majority of CMV-associated TCR beta chains were reported as apparently HLA-restricted in a later analysis. Cytomegalovirus status was reportedly diagnosed by the classifier with high sensitivity and specificity.

Germline V gene sequence: CDR1 SQVTM, CDR2 ANQGSEA. The germline V and J ends were trimmed by 8 bases and 3 bases, with 14 bases remaining between them. The length of the CDR3 is 13 residues. V gene TRBV29-1 combines with J gene TRBJ1-3, with D maybe TRBD1 (6 bases). The source material was PBMCs. This receptor was identified in a woman between 35 and 50 years old in good health and CMV-seronegative. CDR3 protein: CSSKAGDGNTIYF. The CDR3 DNA follows: TGCAGCTCAAAAGCAGGGGATGGAAACACCATATATTTT.